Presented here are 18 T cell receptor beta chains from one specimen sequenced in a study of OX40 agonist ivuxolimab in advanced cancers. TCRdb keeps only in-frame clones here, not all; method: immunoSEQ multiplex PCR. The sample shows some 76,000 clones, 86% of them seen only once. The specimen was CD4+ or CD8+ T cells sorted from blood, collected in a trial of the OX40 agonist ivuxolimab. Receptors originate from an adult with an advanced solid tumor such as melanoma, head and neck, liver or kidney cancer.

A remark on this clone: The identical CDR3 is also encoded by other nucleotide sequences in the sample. CDR3 region: CASSKEETGNEGNQPQHF. The DNA of the CDR3 is TGTGCCAGCAGCAAAGAGGAGACAGGGAATGAGGGCAATCAGCCCCAGCATTTT. The chain has TRBV21-1 and TRBJ1-5; the tabulated D call, TRBD1, remains unverified against the DNA. TRBV21-1 represents a pseudogene. CDR3 length: 18 amino acids.

The CDR3 sequence is CASSFGGVDTGELFF. In DNA, the CDR3 is TGTGCCAGCAGCTTTGGGGGGGTGGACACCGGGGAGCTGTTTTTT. The V gene is TRBV7-8, the J gene TRBJ2-2; 7 nucleotides align to TRBD2. Per the germline V gene, CDR1 is SGHVS and CDR2 is FQNEAQ. The CDR3 has 15 residues. Germline trimming cut 3 bases from V and 3 bases from J; bases unmatched to any gene: 4. Full variable domain (missing parts from reference TRBV7-8 and TRBJ2-2): GAGVSQSPRYKVAKRGQDVALRCDPISGHVSLFWYQQALGQGPEFLTYFQNEAQLDKSGLPSDRFFAERPEGSVSTLKIQRTQQEDSAVYLCASSFGGVDTGELFFGEGSRLTVL.

CDR3 sequence reads: CASKYSGGNTGELFF. The DNA of the CDR3 is TGTGCCAGCAAGTATAGTGGGGGGAACACCGGGGAGCTGTTTTTT. V and J are TRBV19 and TRBJ2-2; either TRBD1 or TRBD2 may supply D (5 bases each). V was shortened by 9 bases and J by 1 base, with 15 bases between the two germline ends. The CDR3 is made up of 15 amino acids. CDR1 is LNHDA, CDR2 SQIVND, per germline (reference sequence).

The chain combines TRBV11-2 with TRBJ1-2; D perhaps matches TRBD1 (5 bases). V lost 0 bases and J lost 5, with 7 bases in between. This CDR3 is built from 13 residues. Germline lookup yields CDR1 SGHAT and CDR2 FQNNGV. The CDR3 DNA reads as TGTGCCAGCAGCTTAGATCGGGGGTATGGCTACACCTTC. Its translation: CASSLDRGYGYTF.

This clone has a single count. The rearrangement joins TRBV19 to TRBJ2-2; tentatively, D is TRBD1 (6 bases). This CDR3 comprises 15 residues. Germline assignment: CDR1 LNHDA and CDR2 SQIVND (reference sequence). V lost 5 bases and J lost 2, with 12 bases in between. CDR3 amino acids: CASSSGTYNTGELFF. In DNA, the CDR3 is TGTGCCAGTAGTTCCGGGACATATAACACCGGGGAGCTGTTTTTT.

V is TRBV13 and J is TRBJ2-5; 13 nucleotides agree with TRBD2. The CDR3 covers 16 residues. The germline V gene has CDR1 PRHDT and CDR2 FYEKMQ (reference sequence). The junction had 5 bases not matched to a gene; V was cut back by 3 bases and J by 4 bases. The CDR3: CASSFTSGRVSETQYF. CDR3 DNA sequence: TGTGCCAGCAGCTTTACTAGCGGGAGGGTATCAGAGACCCAGTACTTC. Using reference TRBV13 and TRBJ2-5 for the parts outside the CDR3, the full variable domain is AAGVIQSPRHLIKEKRETATLKCYPIPRHDTVYWYQQGPGQDPQFLISFYEKMQSDKGSIPDRFSAQQFSDYHSELNMSSLELGDSALYFCASSFTSGRVSETQYFGPGTRLLVL.

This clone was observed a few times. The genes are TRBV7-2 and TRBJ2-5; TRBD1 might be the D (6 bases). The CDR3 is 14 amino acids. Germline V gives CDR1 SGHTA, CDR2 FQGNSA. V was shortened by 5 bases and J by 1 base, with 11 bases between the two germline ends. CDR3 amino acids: CASSAQGRQETQYF. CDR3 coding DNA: TGTGCCAGCAGCGCACAGGGACGCCAAGAGACCCAGTACTTC.

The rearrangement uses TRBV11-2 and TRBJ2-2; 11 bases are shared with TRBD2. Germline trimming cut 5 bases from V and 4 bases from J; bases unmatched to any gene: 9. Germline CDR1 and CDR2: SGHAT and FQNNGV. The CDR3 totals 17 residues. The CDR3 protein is CASSPVAGGPTTGELFF. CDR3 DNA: TGTGCCAGCAGCCCCGTAGCGGGAGGGCCGACCACCGGGGAGCTGTTTTTT.

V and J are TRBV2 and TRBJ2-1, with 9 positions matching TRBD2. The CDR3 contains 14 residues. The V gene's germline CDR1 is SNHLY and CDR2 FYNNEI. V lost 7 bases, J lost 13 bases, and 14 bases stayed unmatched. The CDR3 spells CASIGGTIAGDQFF. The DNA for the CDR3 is TGTGCCAGCATAGGGGGGACGATAGCGGGAGATCAGTTCTTC.

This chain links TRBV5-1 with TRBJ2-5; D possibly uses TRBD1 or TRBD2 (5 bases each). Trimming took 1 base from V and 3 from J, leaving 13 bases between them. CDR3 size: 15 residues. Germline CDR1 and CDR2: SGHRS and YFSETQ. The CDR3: CASSLRGLEEETQYF. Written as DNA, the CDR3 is TGCGCCAGCAGCTTGCGGGGCCTCGAAGAAGAGACCCAGTACTTC.

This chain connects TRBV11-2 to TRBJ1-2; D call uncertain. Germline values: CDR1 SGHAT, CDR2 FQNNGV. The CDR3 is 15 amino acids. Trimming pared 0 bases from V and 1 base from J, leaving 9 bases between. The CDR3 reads CASSLEGYLNYGYTF. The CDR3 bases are TGTGCCAGCAGCTTAGAGGGCTACCTTAACTATGGCTACACCTTC.

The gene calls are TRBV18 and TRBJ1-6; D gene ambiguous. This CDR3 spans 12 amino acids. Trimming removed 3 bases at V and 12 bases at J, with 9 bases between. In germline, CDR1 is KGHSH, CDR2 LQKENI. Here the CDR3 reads CASSPDTQPLHF. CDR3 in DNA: TGTGCCAGCTCACCCGACACCCAACCCCTCCACTTT.

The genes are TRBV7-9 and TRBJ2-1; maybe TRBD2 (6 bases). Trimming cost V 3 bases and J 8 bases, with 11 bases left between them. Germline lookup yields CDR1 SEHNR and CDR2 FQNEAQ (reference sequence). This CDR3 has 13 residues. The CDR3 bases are TGTGCCAGCAGCTTTGGAGGGAGCGATGAGCAGTTCTTC. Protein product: CASSFGGSDEQFF.

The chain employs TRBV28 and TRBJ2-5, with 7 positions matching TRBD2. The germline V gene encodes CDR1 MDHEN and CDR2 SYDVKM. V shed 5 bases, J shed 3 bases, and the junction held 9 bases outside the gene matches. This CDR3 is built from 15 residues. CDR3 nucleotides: TGTGCCAGCAGTCCTTGGGGGAGGGCCAAAGAGACCCAGTACTTC. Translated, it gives CASSPWGRAKETQYF.

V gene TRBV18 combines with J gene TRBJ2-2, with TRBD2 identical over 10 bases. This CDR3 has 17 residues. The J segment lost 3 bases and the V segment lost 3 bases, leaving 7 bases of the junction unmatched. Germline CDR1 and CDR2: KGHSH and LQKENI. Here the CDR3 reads CASSPFLAGEDTGELFF. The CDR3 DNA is TGTGCCAGCTCACCCTTTCTAGCGGGAGAGGACACCGGGGAGCTGTTTTTT.

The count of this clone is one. The CDR3 DNA sequence: TGTGCCAGCAGGACCGGACAGTATGGCTACACCTTC. Encoded protein: CASRTGQYGYTF. The chain is built from TRBV6-5 and TRBJ1-2, with D perhaps TRBD1 (6 bases). There are 12 residues in the CDR3. CDR1 and CDR2 (germline): MNHEY, SVGAGI. The V and J ends lost 6 bases and 5 bases respectively, with 10 bases between them.

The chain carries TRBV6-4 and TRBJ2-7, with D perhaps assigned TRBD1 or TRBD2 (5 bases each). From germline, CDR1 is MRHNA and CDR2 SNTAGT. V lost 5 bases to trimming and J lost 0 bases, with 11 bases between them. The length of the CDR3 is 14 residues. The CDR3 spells CASSRDLSSYEQYF. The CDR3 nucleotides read TGTGCCAGCAGTAGGGACCTCTCCTCCTACGAGCAGTACTTC.

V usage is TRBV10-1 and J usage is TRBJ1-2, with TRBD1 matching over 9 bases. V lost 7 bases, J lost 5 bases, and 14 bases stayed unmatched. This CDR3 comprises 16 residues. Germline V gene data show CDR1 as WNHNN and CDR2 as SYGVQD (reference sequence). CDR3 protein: CASNTPGQGLSYGYTF. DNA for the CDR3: TGCGCCAGCAATACTCCGGGACAGGGTTTGTCGTATGGCTACACCTTC.